These 20 T cell receptor beta chains came from one sample sequenced in a study of blood T cell repertoires in COVID-19. The method was immunoSEQ multiplex PCR; TCRdb's version includes in-frame clones alone and lacks a portion of them. This sample has hundreds of thousands of clones, with just over 85% found just once. Specimen: PBMCs or T cells enriched from blood (not recorded which). These receptors all come from a man aged 30 to 39 who had recovered from COVID-19.

This chain links TRBV10-2 with TRBJ1-6; D is perhaps TRBD1 (6 bases). V was cut by 6 bases and J by 9 bases, with 15 bases left in between. The CDR3 is 14 amino acids. Germline CDR1 is WSHSY and CDR2 is SAAADI. The CDR3 DNA is TGCGCCAGCAGAGGACAGTCGGAAAGTTCACCCCTCCACTTT. Residues: CASRGQSESSPLHF.

The V call is TRBV2, the J call TRBJ1-6; TRBD1 is a possible D gene (6 bases). CDR3 size: 15 residues. Per germline, CDR1 SNHLY and CDR2 FYNNEI. The V end lost 7 bases, the J end lost 6 bases, and 16 bases lay between the germline ends. DNA for the CDR3: TGTGCCAGCACCGCACAGGGAGGGTTTAATTCACCCCTCCACTTT. Its protein is CASTAQGGFNSPLHF.

CDR3 coding DNA: TGTGCCAGTAGTTCTTCCGGGACAGTTAATCAGCCCCAGCATTTT. Translation: CASSSSGTVNQPQHF. This chain links TRBV19 with TRBJ1-5, with 7 bases fitting TRBD1. Germline CDR1 reads LNHDA; CDR2 reads SQIVND (reference sequence). J gave up 4 bases and V 5 bases, and 8 bases lay outside the gene matches. The CDR3 extends over 15 amino acids.

The J gene is TRBJ1-2, the V gene TRBV7-9; 8 bases match TRBD1. Trimming at V came to 5 bases and at J to 2 bases, leaving 13 bases not matched to a gene. Germline assignment: CDR1 SEHNR and CDR2 FQNEAQ (reference sequence). The CDR3 runs to 17 residues. CDR3 in amino acids: CASSRRPGQGQNYGYTF. CDR3 DNA: TGTGCCAGCAGCCGACGCCCTGGACAGGGACAAAACTATGGCTACACCTTC.

Only one count was recorded for this clone. V usage is TRBV4-1 and J usage is TRBJ2-1; D is perhaps TRBD2 (5 bases). V lost 1 base and J 8 bases, leaving 9 bases between the germline ends. The CDR3 contains 13 residues. Germline CDR1 MGHRA, CDR2 YSYEKL. CDR3: CASSQVNGDEQFF. The CDR3 DNA reads as TGCGCCAGCAGCCAAGTAAACGGGGATGAGCAGTTCTTC.

This chain joins TRBV21-1 and TRBJ2-7; the table's D call, TRBD2, was not checked against the DNA. TRBV21-1 constitutes a pseudogene. The CDR3 has 15 residues. This CDR3 reads CASTSEAGPSYEQYF. The CDR3 coding sequence is TGTGCCAGCACCTCGGAGGCGGGGCCCTCCTACGAGCAGTACTTC.

The chain has TRBV15 and TRBJ2-7, with D possibly being TRBD1 (5 bases). The CDR3 covers 15 residues. Looked up from germline, CDR1 is LNHNV and CDR2 is YYDKDF (reference sequence). V lost 0 bases and J 3 bases, leaving 12 bases between the germline ends. This CDR3 reads CATSRDRGANYEQYF. In DNA, the CDR3 is TGTGCCACCAGCAGAGATAGGGGCGCCAACTACGAGCAGTACTTC.

This sequence joins TRBV13 and TRBJ2-7, with D possibly being TRBD1 (5 bases). Germline loops: CDR1 PRHDT, CDR2 FYEKMQ (reference sequence). The CDR3 has 13 residues. With 7 bases removed from V and 6 bases from J, the gap between germline ends came to 16 bases. CDR3 residues: CASTLSGATEQYF. DNA for the CDR3: TGTGCCAGCACCCTTAGTGGGGCCACCGAGCAGTACTTC.

This clone was observed a few times. The chain joins TRBV29-1 to TRBJ1-2, with D unresolved. V lost 5 bases and J 3 bases, leaving 10 bases between the germline ends. The CDR3 totals 12 residues. The germline gives CDR1 SQVTM, CDR2 ANQGSEA. This CDR3 is CSVLNRDYGYTF. The CDR3 DNA reads TGCAGCGTTCTAAACAGAGACTATGGCTACACCTTC.

The V gene is TRBV14, the J gene TRBJ2-7; TRBD1 matches 9 bases. The germline V gene has CDR1 SGHDN and CDR2 FVKESK. V was pared by 1 base and J by 2 bases, with 3 bases of the junction left unmatched. This CDR3 has 15 residues. The CDR3 DNA reads TGTGCCAGCAGCCAAGGGTGGACAGGGGCCTACGAGCAGTACTTC. Translated: CASSQGWTGAYEQYF. Drawing the rest from reference TRBV14 and TRBJ2-7, the complete variable domain is EAGVTQFPSHSVIEKGQTVTLRCDPISGHDNLYWYRRVMGKEIKFLLHFVKESKQDESGMPNNRFLAERTGGTYSTLKVQPAELEDSGVYFCASSQGWTGAYEQYFGPGTRLTVT.

To note about this clone: The junction differs from germline at one of its ends, possibly a read error. V is TRBV9 and J is TRBJ2-5; TRBD2 matches at 9 bases. Germline values: CDR1 SGDLS, CDR2 YYNGEE. CDR3 length: 17 amino acids. CDR3 protein: CASRVGVRRGGKETQYF. CDR3 nucleotide sequence: TGTGCCAGCCGCGTGGGTGTACGGCGGGGGGGAAAAGAGACCCAGTACTTC.

The J gene is TRBJ1-1, the V gene TRBV5-8, with D possibly matching TRBD1 (6 bases). Germline V gene sequence: CDR1 SGHTS, CDR2 YDEGEE. V lost 4 bases, J lost 2 bases, and 12 bases lay in between. The CDR3 consists of 14 residues. The CDR3 nucleotides read TGTGCCAGCAGCCACTGGACAGTAAACACTGAAGCTTTCTTT. Protein sequence: CASSHWTVNTEAFF.

This chain joins TRBV29-1 and TRBJ1-6; 10 bases agree with TRBD1. Germline trimming cut 7 bases from V and 6 bases from J; bases unmatched to any gene: 6. Germline CDR1 and CDR2: SQVTM and ANQGSEA. The CDR3 runs 14 residues. The CDR3 nucleotides read TGCAGCGCGCGGGGACAGGGGAGTAATTCACCCCTCCACTTT. This gives the protein CSARGQGSNSPLHF.

In this sample, this clone turned up once. V usage is TRBV4-2 and J usage is TRBJ2-1; 10 bases match TRBD2. Germline CDR1 reads LGHNA; CDR2 reads YNFKEQ. The CDR3 is made up of 16 amino acids. Germline trimming cut 2 bases from V and 9 bases from J; bases unmatched to any gene: 10. The CDR3 region has the DNA TGTGCCAGCAGCCAAAGAGCCCCTAGCGGGAGTTCTGAGCAGTTCTTC. Protein sequence: CASSQRAPSGSSEQFF.

The gene calls are TRBV29-1 and TRBJ2-2; TRBD1 matches 12 bases. Germline CDR1 SQVTM, CDR2 ANQGSEA. This CDR3 comprises 15 residues. Germline trimming cut 7 bases from V and 6 bases from J; bases unmatched to any gene: 9. CDR3 DNA: TGCAGCGCACGGTCGGGGACAGGGGGCCCCGGGGAGCTGTTTTTT. Amino acids: CSARSGTGGPGELFF.

This chain joins TRBV3-1 (or the pseudogene TRBV3-2) and TRBJ2-5; 10 bases fit TRBD2. The CDR3 length is 15 residues. Germline V gene data show CDR1 as LGHDT and CDR2 as YNNKEL (reference sequence). The V gene end was trimmed by 4 bases and the J gene end by 2 bases; junction bases not matched to a gene: 4. As DNA, the CDR3 is TGTGCCAGCAGCCCAGAGCGGGGGGGTCAAGAGACCCAGTACTTC. Translated, it gives CASSPERGGQETQYF.

The gene calls are TRBV28 and TRBJ1-2, with D possibly TRBD1 on 5 matching bases. CDR3 length: 14 residues. Germline loops: CDR1 MDHEN, CDR2 SYDVKM. The V gene lost 5 bases and the J gene lost 1 base, with 11 bases spanning the gap. For the CDR3, the DNA is TGTGCCAGCAGTAGTGACAGAGTTAACTATGGCTACACCTTC. This codes for CASSSDRVNYGYTF.

The CDR3 region has the DNA TGTGCCAGCAGCTTTGCGCAGGGGTTCCAAGAGACCCAGTACTTC. Its protein product is CASSFAQGFQETQYF. The chain is built from TRBV7-9 and TRBJ2-5, with a weak D call TRBD1 (6 bases). V dropped 3 bases and J dropped 1 base, with 12 bases sitting between them. The CDR3 totals 15 residues. Looked up from germline, CDR1 is SEHNR and CDR2 is FQNEAQ (reference sequence).

In its sample, this clone was seen once. The rearrangement joins TRBV7-9 to TRBJ1-4; no clear D. CDR1 is SEHNR, CDR2 FQNEAQ, per germline (reference sequence). Deletions cut 5 bases from V and 0 bases from J, with 13 bases between. This CDR3 region has 16 residues. CDR3 amino acids: CASSSGQFATNEKLFF. As DNA, the CDR3 is TGTGCCAGCAGCAGTGGGCAGTTCGCAACTAATGAAAAACTGTTTTTT.

This chain uses TRBV5-5 with TRBJ1-4; D is perhaps TRBD1 (6 bases). In germline, CDR1 is SGHKS, CDR2 YYEKEE (reference sequence). The length of the CDR3 is 14 residues. The V end was cut by 2 bases, the J end by 4 bases, with 9 bases between. In DNA, the CDR3 is TGTGCCAGCAGCTTACGACAGGATAATGAAAAACTGTTTTTT. Protein sequence: CASSLRQDNEKLFF.